One and the same sample provided the 25 T cell receptor beta chains below, sequenced in a study of beta chain features in type 1 diabetes. Sequencing targeted expressed TCRB transcripts, as all isolated RNA had been reverse transcribed. Sequenced by immunoSEQ multiplex PCR; TCRdb stores in-frame clones only, minus some. Of 300,000 to 450,000 clones listed, around 20% are singletons. The specimen sequenced was naive CD4+ T cells from blood. The receptors originated from a young woman in good health.

This chain uses TRBV5-1 with TRBJ2-1, with 11 bases that match TRBD2. The CDR3 length is 16 residues. V shed 5 bases and J 7 bases; nucleotides not matched to a gene: 11. CDR1 is SGHRS and CDR2 is YFSETQ in the germline V gene. CDR3 DNA sequence: TGCGCCAGCAGTTATTTTAGCGGGGGGGCCGTTAATGAGCAGTTCTTC. The encoded protein is CASSYFSGGAVNEQFF.

The chain combines TRBV2 with TRBJ1-1; D not certain. The V end was cut by 10 bases, the J end by 1 base, with 13 bases between. The CDR3 loop spans 13 amino acids. Per the germline V gene, CDR1 is SNHLY and CDR2 is FYNNEI. This CDR3 reads CATQRRENTEAFF. The CDR3 coding sequence is TGTGCCACCCAAAGACGGGAGAACACTGAAGCTTTCTTT.

V and J are TRBV5-4 and TRBJ1-1; perhaps TRBD1 as D (5 bases). Trimming removed 3 bases at V and 0 bases at J, with 12 bases between. This CDR3 contains 15 residues. Germline V lookup: CDR1 SGHNT, CDR2 YYREEE (reference sequence). CDR3 DNA sequence: TGTGCCAGCAGCTCCCCAGGGTTTATGAACACTGAAGCTTTCTTT. Its protein product is CASSSPGFMNTEAFF.

This clone turned up a few times. The V and J genes are TRBV7-9 and TRBJ2-6, with 9 nucleotides matching TRBD2. Germline V CDR1 and CDR2: SEHNR, FQNEAQ (reference sequence). Losses at the gene ends were 1 base for V and 0 bases for J; bases not matched to a gene: 1. This CDR3 is built from 17 residues. The CDR3 sequence: CASSLGAGGSGANVLTF. The CDR3 coding sequence is TGTGCCAGCAGCTTAGGAGCGGGAGGCTCTGGGGCCAACGTCCTGACTTTC. Filled out from reference TRBV7-9 and TRBJ2-6, the complete variable domain reads DTGVSQNPRHKITKRGQNVTFRCDPISEHNRLYWYRQTLGQGPEFLTYFQNEAQLEKSRLLSDRFSAERPKGSFSTLEIQRTEQGDSAMYLCASSLGAGGSGANVLTFGAGSRLTVL.

This clone was seen only a few times. This sample includes further DNA sequences coding for the same CDR3. The chain couples TRBV18 to TRBJ2-7; tentative D call: TRBD2 (5 bases). Trimming left V 3 bases short and J 0 bases short, with 12 bases between. The CDR3 is made up of 15 amino acids. In germline, CDR1 is KGHSH, CDR2 LQKENI. Here the CDR3 DNA reads TGTGCCAGCTCACCCCCCAGCGGAAGCTCCTACGAGCAGTACTTC. Translating it yields CASSPPSGSSYEQYF.

The CDR3 loop reads CASTGQLNYGYTF. The CDR3 DNA sequence: TGTGCCAGCACCGGACAGCTTAACTATGGCTACACCTTC. The chain couples TRBV2 to TRBJ1-2; the D gene is possibly TRBD1 (6 bases). The CDR3 consists of 13 residues. CDR1 and CDR2 from the germline V gene are SNHLY and FYNNEI. Trimming pared 7 bases from V and 1 base from J, leaving 10 bases between.

This clone appeared a few times. The V gene is TRBV30, the J gene TRBJ1-1, with 9 bases lining up with TRBD1. The germline V gene has CDR1 GTSNPN and CDR2 SVGIG (reference sequence). The V gene end was trimmed by 4 bases and the J gene end by 3 bases; junction bases not matched to a gene: 9. The CDR3 consists of 15 residues. The CDR3 DNA follows: TGTGCCTGGACTACCCGGGACAGGGTGCACACTGAAGCTTTCTTT. It specifies CAWTTRDRVHTEAFF.

This clone was observed a handful of times. This chain connects TRBV29-1 to TRBJ2-3, with 10 bases aligning to TRBD1. The germline CDR1 and CDR2 sequences are SQVTM and ANQGSEA. The CDR3 is 15 amino acids. V was clipped by 6 bases and J by 3 bases; unmatched bases: 9. As DNA, the CDR3 is TGCAGCGTAGGGGACAGGGGCACGTTGACAGATACGCAGTATTTT. Translated, it gives CSVGDRGTLTDTQYF.

In its sample, this clone was seen a few times. V is TRBV5-1 and J is TRBJ2-1; possibly TRBD2 for D (6 bases). V was cut by 2 bases and J by 0 bases, with 9 bases left in between. Germline values: CDR1 SGHRS, CDR2 YFSETQ. This CDR3 has 15 amino acids. Here the CDR3 DNA reads TGCGCCAGCAGCTTCGACGGGGGCTCCTACAATGAGCAGTTCTTC. Translating gives CASSFDGGSYNEQFF.

The J gene is TRBJ1-2, the V gene TRBV30; D possibly corresponds to TRBD1 (5 bases). From germline, CDR1 is GTSNPN and CDR2 SVGIG (reference sequence). The CDR3 has 15 amino acids. V was trimmed by 4 bases and J by 4 bases, leaving 19 bases between them. Here the CDR3 reads CAWKGGAGRGYGYTF. The DNA of the CDR3 is TGTGCCTGGAAAGGCGGGGCCGGGCGTGGCTATGGCTACACCTTC.

This clone was observed a few times. The chain is built from TRBV30 and TRBJ2-7; TRBD2 matches at 7 bases. Germline V lookup: CDR1 GTSNPN, CDR2 SVGIG (reference sequence). V lost 3 bases to trimming and J lost 5 bases; unmatched junction nucleotides: 7. CDR3 length equals 13 residues. CDR3 DNA sequence: TGTGCCTGGAGGAGGGCGGGAGACCACGAGCAGTACTTC. Its translation: CAWRRAGDHEQYF. Full variable domain (missing parts from reference TRBV30 and TRBJ2-7): SQTIHQWPATLVQPVGSPLSLECTVEGTSNPNLYWYRQAAGRGLQLLFYSVGIGQISSEVPQNLSASRPQDRQFILSSKKLLLSDSGFYLCAWRRAGDHEQYFGPGTRLTVT.

The rearrangement uses TRBV5-1 and TRBJ2-5, with D possibly matching TRBD1 (5 bases). The V gene lost 5 bases and the J gene lost 0 bases, with 11 bases spanning the gap. CDR1 and CDR2 (germline): SGHRS, YFSETQ. The CDR3 is 14 amino acids. The CDR3 sequence is CASRGATYQETQYF. The CDR3 bases are TGCGCCAGCAGAGGGGCAACATACCAAGAGACCCAGTACTTC.

The V gene is TRBV4-2, the J gene TRBJ2-7; D is perhaps TRBD1 (5 bases). Germline CDR1 reads LGHNA; CDR2 reads YNFKEQ. The CDR3 consists of 14 residues. V shed 0 bases and J shed 8 bases, with 14 bases lying between them. This CDR3 reads CASSQDKGFNQQYF. CDR3 in DNA: TGTGCCAGCAGCCAAGATAAGGGGTTTAACCAGCAGTACTTC.

CDR3 sequence (DNA): TGTGCCAGCAGCCCACACAGGGTTAATGAGCAGTTCTTC. Translation gives CASSPHRVNEQFF. V and J are TRBV11-1 and TRBJ2-1, with a tentative D call TRBD1 (6 bases). CDR3 size: 13 residues. The V end was cut by 5 bases, the J end by 7 bases, with 12 bases between. Per germline, CDR1 SGHAT and CDR2 FQDESV (reference sequence).

The chain uses TRBV29-1 and TRBJ2-3; 8 positions agree with TRBD1. After removal of 3 bases from V and 2 bases from J, the junction contained 7 bases not matched to a gene. CDR3 length: 15 residues. Germline assignment: CDR1 SQVTM and CDR2 ANQGSEA. CDR3 residues: CSVDGQGANTDTQYF. CDR3 DNA: TGCAGCGTTGATGGGCAGGGGGCTAACACAGATACGCAGTATTTT.

This clone was detected only a few times. The chain links TRBV5-4 to TRBJ1-2, with D perhaps TRBD1 (5 bases). Trimming took off 3 bases at V and 4 bases at J, with 7 bases between the two ends. The germline V gene encodes CDR1 SGHNT and CDR2 YYREEE (reference sequence). The CDR3 is 12 amino acids. CDR3 protein: CASSYDSYGYTF. The DNA for the CDR3 is TGTGCCAGCAGCTACGACAGCTATGGCTACACCTTC.

There are a few counts of this clone. The chain couples TRBV7-9 to TRBJ2-2, with 8 bases matching TRBD1. The ends lost 1 base at V and 5 bases at J; junction bases unmatched: 3. The CDR3 covers 15 residues. In germline, CDR1 is SEHNR, CDR2 FQNEAQ (reference sequence). CDR3 nucleotide sequence: TGTGCCAGCAGCTTAGATCAGGGGGCAACCGGGGAGCTGTTTTTT. Translated, it gives CASSLDQGATGELFF.

The chain has TRBV29-1 and TRBJ2-1; D might be TRBD1 (5 bases). CDR1 is SQVTM and CDR2 is ANQGSEA in the germline V gene. Trimming left V 6 bases short and J 8 bases short, with 8 bases between. The length of the CDR3 is 10 residues. The CDR3 DNA sequence: TGCAGCGTAAGGACATATGAGCAGTTCTTC. Translating gives CSVRTYEQFF.

A few counts support this clone. The same CDR3 arises from other DNA sequences in this sample as well. The chain uses TRBV9 and TRBJ1-1, with 8 bases identical to TRBD1. CDR3 size: 14 residues. Germline assignment: CDR1 SGDLS and CDR2 YYNGEE. V was pared by 2 bases and J by 1 base, with 1 base of the junction left unmatched. The CDR3 coding sequence is TGTGCCAGCAGCGTCGGACAGGGGAACACTGAAGCTTTCTTT. Protein product: CASSVGQGNTEAFF.

This clone was found a few times. This chain uses TRBV4-1 with TRBJ1-1, with 7 nucleotides matching TRBD1. Germline trimming cut 0 bases from V and 1 base from J; bases unmatched to any gene: 5. This CDR3 has 16 residues. Germline CDR1 reads MGHRA; CDR2 reads YSYEKL. The CDR3 nucleotides read TGCGCCAGCAGCCAAGAAGAGGGGGCGCGGAACACTGAAGCTTTCTTT. It is translated as CASSQEEGARNTEAFF.

The chain carries TRBV2 and TRBJ1-2; 7 bases map to TRBD1. Germline CDR1 SNHLY, CDR2 FYNNEI. There are 14 residues in the CDR3. Losses at the gene ends were 7 bases for V and 0 bases for J; bases not matched to a gene: 5. The CDR3: CASIPGQTNYGYTF. DNA of the CDR3: TGTGCCAGCATCCCGGGACAGACTAACTATGGCTACACCTTC.

In DNA, the CDR3 is TGTGCCAGCAGCTTGCCGGGGAGAGAGACCCAGTACTTC. Its protein is CASSLPGRETQYF. This chain joins TRBV5-6 and TRBJ2-5; D is perhaps TRBD2 (5 bases). Germline assignment: CDR1 SGHDT and CDR2 YYEEEE. The V end was cut by 1 base, the J end by 4 bases, with 8 bases between. The CDR3 is 13 amino acids.

This clone showed up just a few times. This rearrangement joins TRBV19 to TRBJ2-5; 12 nucleotides align to TRBD2. J gave up 5 bases and V 7 bases, and 11 bases lay outside the gene matches. The germline gives CDR1 LNHDA, CDR2 SQIVND (reference sequence). This CDR3 is 16 amino acids long. The CDR3 DNA sequence: TGTGCCAGTAAGACTAGCGGGAGTCGAGGAACGGAGACCCAGTACTTC. This translates into CASKTSGSRGTETQYF. The full variable domain, rest sourced from reference TRBV19 and TRBJ2-5, is DGGITQSPKYLFRKEGQNVTLSCEQNLNHDAMYWYRQDPGQGLRLIYYSQIVNDFQKGDIAEGYSVSREKKESFPLTVTSAQKNPTAFYLCASKTSGSRGTETQYFGPGTRLLVL.

The rearrangement uses TRBV5-6 and TRBJ2-5; 7 bases map to TRBD2. V dropped 4 bases and J dropped 0; count of bases not matched to a gene: 6. The CDR3 has 15 residues. In germline, CDR1 is SGHDT, CDR2 YYEEEE. In DNA, the CDR3 is TGTGCCAGCAGCCGGCCCGGGGGGTACCAAGAGACCCAGTACTTC. It codes for CASSRPGGYQETQYF.

Written as DNA, the CDR3 is TGCGCCAGCAGCCTCAGCGAGGTGAGCTCCTACGAGCAGTACTTC. This translates into CASSLSEVSSYEQYF. This chain joins TRBV5-1 and TRBJ2-7; D gene uncertain. Germline V gives CDR1 SGHRS, CDR2 YFSETQ. This CDR3 is 15 amino acids long. V was pared by 4 bases and J by 0 bases, with 14 bases between.